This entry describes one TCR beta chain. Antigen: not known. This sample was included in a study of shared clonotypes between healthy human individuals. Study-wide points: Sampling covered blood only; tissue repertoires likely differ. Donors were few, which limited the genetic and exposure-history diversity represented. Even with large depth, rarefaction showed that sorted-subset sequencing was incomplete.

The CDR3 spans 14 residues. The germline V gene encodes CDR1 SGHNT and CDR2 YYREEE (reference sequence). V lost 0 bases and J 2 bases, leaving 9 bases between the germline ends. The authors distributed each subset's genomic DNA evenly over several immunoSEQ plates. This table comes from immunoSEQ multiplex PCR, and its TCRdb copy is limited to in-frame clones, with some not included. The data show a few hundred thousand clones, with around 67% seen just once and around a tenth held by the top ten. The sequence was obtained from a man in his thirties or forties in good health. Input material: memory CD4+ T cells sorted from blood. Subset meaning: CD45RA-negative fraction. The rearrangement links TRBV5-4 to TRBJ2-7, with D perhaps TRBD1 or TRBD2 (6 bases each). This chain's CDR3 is CASSLEGGTYEQYF. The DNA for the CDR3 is TGTGCCAGCAGCTTGGAGGGGGGTACCTACGAGCAGTACTTC. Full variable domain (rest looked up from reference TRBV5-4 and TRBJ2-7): ETGVTQSPTHLIKTRGQQVTLRCSSQSGHNTVSWYQQALGQGPQFIFQYYREEENGRGNFPPRFSGLQFPNYSSELNVNALELDDSALYLCASSLEGGTYEQYFGPGTRLTVT.